This T cell receptor beta chain appears in the sequencing data of a study of T cell changes during pregnancy in multiple sclerosis. The junction had 10 bases not matched to a gene; V was cut back by 6 bases and J by 2 bases. The CDR3 loop spans 17 amino acids. Germline loops: CDR1 SNHLY, CDR2 FYNNEI. Profiling relied on immunoSEQ multiplex PCR, and the TCRdb table lists in-frame clones only, not all of them. Here the sample spans roughly 32,000 clones, more than 90% being singletons. This receptor was identified in a female donor in good health, enrolled as a control in a pregnancy study. The genes are TRBV2 and TRBJ2-3; 11 bases align to TRBD2. The sequences come from CD4+ T cells from peripheral blood mononuclear cells, collected in the second trimester of pregnancy. Written as DNA, the CDR3 is TGTGCCAGCAGGCCCCGACTAGCGGGGTTATCCACAGATACGCAGTATTTT. Residues: CASRPRLAGLSTDTQYF. Full variable domain (remainder filled in from reference TRBV2 and TRBJ2-3): EPEVTQTPSHQVTQMGQEVILRCVPISNHLYFYWYRQILGQKVEFLVSFYNNEISEKSEIFDDQFSVERPDGSNFTLKIRSTKLEDSAMYFCASRPRLAGLSTDTQYFGPGTRLTVL.